Following are 13 T cell receptor beta chains from one sample sequenced in a study of blood T cell repertoires in COVID-19. Profiled with immunoSEQ multiplex PCR; TCRdb holds only in-frame clones, not every one. The sample lists around 25,000 clones; 89% were seen once. Sequencing was done on a sample of peripheral blood. These receptors were taken from a human donor in a cohort sampled during active COVID-19.

This chain connects TRBV18 to TRBJ1-2, with D tentatively TRBD1 (6 bases). Trimming cost V 3 bases and J 4 bases, with 15 bases left between them. The CDR3 runs 15 residues. Germline CDR1 KGHSH, CDR2 LQKENI. The CDR3: CASSPTQGSGYGYTF. The DNA for the CDR3 is TGTGCCAGCTCACCTACACAGGGATCAGGCTATGGCTACACCTTC. Based on the CDR3 plus reference TRBV18 and TRBJ1-2, the full variable domain is NAGVMQNPRHLVRRRGQEARLRCSPMKGHSHVYWYRQLPEEGLKFMVYLQKENIIDESGMPKERFSAEFPKEGPSILRIQQVVRGDSAAYFCASSPTQGSGYGYTFGSGTRLTVV.

The chain couples TRBV6-5 to TRBJ1-1; possibly TRBD1 for D (6 bases). Germline assignment: CDR1 MNHEY and CDR2 SVGAGI. This CDR3 has 13 amino acids. V lost 6 bases to trimming and J lost 1 base, with 9 bases between them. CDR3 region: CASSGQPNTEAFF. The CDR3 nucleotides are TGTGCCAGCAGCGGACAGCCGAACACTGAAGCTTTCTTT.

V and J are TRBV4-1 and TRBJ2-1, with D tentatively TRBD1 (6 bases). Germline assignment: CDR1 MGHRA and CDR2 YSYEKL. The CDR3 sequence is 13 residues long. Trimming stripped 1 base from V and 7 bases from J, with 8 bases between. The CDR3 nucleotides are TGCGCCAGCAGCCAAGGCAGGGGTAATGAGCAGTTCTTC. Amino acids: CASSQGRGNEQFF.

The chain carries TRBV2 and TRBJ1-5, with 7 bases identical to TRBD1. The V segment lost 5 bases and the J segment 5 bases; nucleotides outside the gene matches: 6. The germline CDR1 and CDR2 sequences are SNHLY and FYNNEI. This CDR3 region has 14 residues. The CDR3 coding sequence is TGTGCCAGCAGTACTCAACAGGGGTATCAGCCCCAGCATTTT. It translates to CASSTQQGYQPQHF.

V and J are TRBV2 and TRBJ1-1; the D is unclear. Germline CDR1 is SNHLY and CDR2 is FYNNEI. This CDR3 has 12 residues. The V and J ends lost 6 bases and 1 base respectively, with 6 bases between them. DNA of the CDR3: TGTGCCAGCAGGAGCACGAACACTGAAGCTTTCTTT. This translates into CASRSTNTEAFF.

The chain carries TRBV27 and TRBJ1-4, with D perhaps TRBD1 (5 bases). The CDR3 length is 16 residues. Between the trimmed V and J ends, which lost 8 bases and 0 bases, there was a span of 16 bases. Germline CDR1 reads MNHEY; CDR2 reads SMNVEV (reference sequence). CDR3 protein: CASGSRQLSTNEKLFF. The CDR3 nucleotides read TGTGCCAGCGGGTCCAGACAGCTATCAACTAATGAAAAACTGTTTTTT. Based on the CDR3 plus reference TRBV27 and TRBJ1-4, the full variable domain is EAQVTQNPRYLITVTGKKLTVTCSQNMNHEYMSWYRQDPGLGLRQIYYSMNVEVTDKGDVPEGYKVSRKEKRNFPLILESPSPNQTSLYFCASGSRQLSTNEKLFFGSGTQLSVL.

The chain joins TRBV18 to TRBJ2-7, with D tentatively TRBD2 (6 bases). In germline, CDR1 is KGHSH, CDR2 LQKENI. V was cut by 8 bases and J by 13 bases, with 24 bases left in between. This CDR3 is built from 13 residues. The CDR3 region is CASHAAGPRETYF. Here the CDR3 DNA reads TGTGCCAGCCACGCGGCGGGCCCCCGGGAGACTTACTTC.

The chain combines TRBV7-2 with TRBJ1-1, with TRBD1 identical over 8 bases. Trimming cost V 5 bases and J 7 bases; bases outside gene matches: 6. Germline CDR1 SGHTA, CDR2 FQGNSA. The CDR3 runs to 13 residues. The CDR3 loop is CASSPEQGVEAFF. CDR3 bases: TGTGCCAGCAGCCCGGAACAGGGGGTTGAAGCTTTCTTT.

The chain joins TRBV6-5 to TRBJ2-7; D is perhaps TRBD2 (6 bases). Trimming removed 7 bases from V and 4 bases from J, with 17 bases in between. The CDR3 runs to 14 residues. Germline V gene data show CDR1 as MNHEY and CDR2 as SVGAGI. The CDR3 reads CASTGGTYHYEQYF. DNA for the CDR3: TGTGCCAGCACAGGTGGGACTTATCATTACGAGCAGTACTTC.

The chain links TRBV5-5 to TRBJ2-5, with 10 bases identical to TRBD1. The CDR3 length is 14 residues. The junction had 5 bases not matched to a gene; V was cut back by 5 bases and J by 4 bases. The germline gives CDR1 SGHKS, CDR2 YYEKEE (reference sequence). The CDR3 region is CASRPGQGRETQYF. Written as DNA, the CDR3 is TGTGCCAGCAGACCGGGACAGGGGAGAGAGACCCAGTACTTC.

V gene TRBV7-6 combines with J gene TRBJ2-1, with 11 nucleotides matching TRBD2. Germline lookup yields CDR1 SGHVS and CDR2 FNYEAQ. The CDR3 runs 15 residues. Trimming at V came to 2 bases and at J to 9 bases, leaving 6 bases not matched to a gene. The CDR3 is CASSLSVAGGTEQFF. The CDR3 DNA reads TGTGCCAGCAGCTTAAGCGTAGCGGGGGGGACTGAGCAGTTCTTC.

The V call is TRBV5-1, the J call TRBJ1-4; 9 positions match TRBD1. V was clipped by 4 bases and J by 6 bases; unmatched bases: 4. Germline V gene sequence: CDR1 SGHRS, CDR2 YFSETQ. CDR3 length: 14 residues. The CDR3 loop reads CASSPGTGYEKLFF. In DNA form, the CDR3 reads TGCGCCAGCAGCCCCGGGACAGGGTATGAAAAACTGTTTTTT.

The V and J genes are TRBV25-1 and TRBJ2-1; the D gene is possibly TRBD2 (5 bases). V was clipped by 1 base and J by 1 base, with 11 bases between them. CDR3 length: 16 residues. The V gene's germline CDR1 is MGHDK and CDR2 SYGVNS. The CDR3 protein is CASSESDGGSYNEQFF. The CDR3 coding sequence is TGTGCCAGCAGTGAATCGGACGGAGGATCCTACAATGAGCAGTTCTTC.